This T cell receptor (beta chain) was retrieved from a study of PD-1 blockade in classical Hodgkin lymphoma (dated by TCRdb to about 2020). Some background on the complete study: Nivolumab dosing was 3 mg/kg intravenously every 2 weeks, continuing until either disease progression or unacceptable toxicity. To define a peripheral blood immune signature of response to PD-1 blockade in classical Hodgkin lymphoma, the study combined TCR beta sequencing with CyTOF. Study-wide findings and limitations: The study was restricted to a single clinical trial cohort, and the causes of repertoire differences, possibly disease activity or prior therapy, were left undefined. Trial patients with a complete response had baseline diversity similar to that of newly diagnosed patients, while partial responders and progressors had significantly lower diversity. Patients starting nivolumab less than 1 year after ASCT had lower diversity and were excluded from later analyses to avoid confounding by immune reconstitution. Newly diagnosed patients were reported to have lower baseline TCR diversity than healthy donors, and relapsed/refractory patients were reported to have lower baseline TCR diversity still. CD4+ but not CD8+ TCR diversity rose significantly by C4D1 (p=0.0027 vs p=0.16), most apparent in complete responders (p=0.02).

The Qiagen DNeasy kit was used to extract genomic DNA both from unsorted PBMCs and from the negatively selected CD4+ and CD8+ fractions. TCR beta CDR3 regions were subjected to amplification by immunoSEQ multiplex PCR with primers that anneal to V and J segments. A synthetic immune receptor repertoire was used to minimize amplification bias, and remaining bias was computationally removed after sequencing. In the paper's pipeline: Custom Python scripts were used to quantify repertoire diversity as the Shannon entropy index. Unsorted, CD4+ and CD8+ repertoires were analyzed separately, except for combined analyses in which CD4+ and CD8+ sequences were merged in silico. A clone counted as expanded when the clone's frequency after treatment rose at least 2-fold relative to C1D1, and clones undetected at baseline were given a pseudocount of 0.5. Clones with 0 or 1 copy at C1D1 were classified as singleton clones, and clones with 2 or more copies were classified as non-singleton clones. By matching protein sequences in sorted samples from the same patient, clones expanded in unsorted samples were annotated as CD4+, CD8+ or unknown. Wilcoxon tests were applied to paired samples to test diversity changes from C1D1 to C4D1. The immuneACCESS repertoire file appears here via TCRdb, limited to in-frame rearrangements. These files lack a portion of the clones; in checked studies, under half of the deficit traces to unresolved V genes, and the cause of the others is not known. Clone size and V and J calls were adopted from that table, with D and trimming inferred from the DNA. For this sample the table gives 150,000 or so clones, of which just under 80% were detected only once. The top ten clonotypes cover roughly 9.2% of the sample.

The time point label for this specimen denotes: cycle 2 day 1 (C2D1) of nivolumab. All trial patients had relapsed after autologous stem cell transplantation, with cohorts A, B and C differing in prior brentuximab vedotin exposure. The trial cohort comprised 60 or so patients with relapsed/refractory classical Hodgkin lymphoma whose best overall responses were complete response, partial response or progressive disease. Single-agent nivolumab was administered to trial patients in the multi-cohort phase II CheckMate 205 trial. An independent review committee assessed best overall response by applying the 2007 International Working Group response criteria. Trial PBMCs were collected just before the start of nivolumab (C1D1) and during therapy at cycle 2 day 1 and cycle 4 day 1. Peripheral blood was collected in 8 mL Vacutainer Cell Preparation Tubes, from which PBMCs were isolated by centrifugation and then cryopreserved.

As concerns this clone: What antigen it recognizes has not been identified. Nothing much larger sits one base from this clone, and base qualities are not available.

Relative to germline, V is missing 9 bases and J is missing 1 base, with 3 bases of the junction outside any gene match. Including cysteine and phenylalanine, the CDR3 has 14 amino acids. Only the CDR3 DNA stays, 42 bases, in frame from base 1. Based on the germline V gene, the CDR1 and CDR2 sequences are MDHEN and SYDVKM. This sample comprised peripheral blood mononuclear cells (PBMCs), obtained before the second cycle of nivolumab. The sequence is built from TRBV28 and TRBJ2-2, with 9 junctional bases fitting TRBD2. The receptor was isolated from a human donor with classical Hodgkin lymphoma. The encoded CDR3 is CASSGSLNTGELFF. The DNA is as follows: TGTGCCAGTAGCGGGAGCTTGAACACCGGGGAGCTGTTTTTT.